These T cell receptor beta chains were read from a single sample in a study of cytomegalovirus exposure and HLA in healthy donors. TCRdb's table, derived via immunoSEQ multiplex PCR, lists solely in-frame clones and lacks some. The table records about 130,000 clones, 60% to 75% of them present only once. Sequencing input: PBMCs. The source of these receptors is a human donor in good health. The CDR3 runs from the conserved cysteine through the conserved F or W. The order of the fields is J gene, V gene, clone size, D gene, CDR3 DNA, CDR3 protein. The D gene is left open where the match is weak. Clone size, where shown, is once, few, many, or a class for clones that have expanded.

J: TRBJ1-1; V: TRBV18; size: NA; D: TRBD1; DNA: TGTGCCAGCTCAGGACAGGGGTCTGAAGCTTTCTTT; CDR3: CASSGQGSEAFF
J: TRBJ2-7; V: TRBV28; size: NA; D: NA; DNA: TGTGCCAGCAGTTTATTTTCGAGCTCCTACGAGCAGTACTTC; CDR3: CASSLFSSSYEQYF
J: TRBJ2-5; V: TRBV9; size: NA; D: NA; DNA: TGTGCCAGCAGCTCCCCGGCAGGGAATCGAGAGACCCAGTACTTC; CDR3: CASSSPAGNRETQYF
J: TRBJ2-7; V: TRBV2; size: once; D: NA; DNA: TGTGCCAGCACCCGGAGCGTCTACGAGCAGTACTTC; CDR3: CASTRSVYEQYF
J: TRBJ2-7; V: TRBV5-1; size: NA; D: NA; DNA: TGCGCCAGCAGCTTGTCAGGGGATAGCTCCTACGAGCAGTACTTC; CDR3: CASSLSGDSSYEQYF
J: TRBJ2-5; V: TRBV7-9; size: once; D: TRBD2; DNA: TGTGCCAGCAGCGTACCCGGACTAGCGGGAGAGACCCAGTACTTC; CDR3: CASSVPGLAGETQYF
J: TRBJ1-1; V: TRBV4-2; size: NA; D: NA; DNA: TGTGCCAGCAGCCAATTGGGGGGGAACACTGAAGCTTTCTTT; CDR3: CASSQLGGNTEAFF
J: TRBJ2-1; V: TRBV28; size: NA; D: TRBD2; DNA: TGTGCCAGCAGTGAAGTCACTAGCGGGGGATTCAATGAGCAGTTCTTC; CDR3: CASSEVTSGGFNEQFF
J: TRBJ2-2; V: TRBV6-5; size: NA; D: TRBD2; DNA: TGTGCCAGCAGTGGACTAGCGGTGAGGGGCGGGGAGCTGTTTTTT; CDR3: CASSGLAVRGGELFF
J: TRBJ1-5; V: TRBV18; size: NA; D: NA; DNA: TGTGCCAGCTCACCGAAGTCGGGAGATCAGCCCCAGCATTTT; CDR3: CASSPKSGDQPQHF
J: TRBJ1-1; V: TRBV6-1; size: few; D: NA; DNA: TGTGCCAGCAGTGAACAAACAGTGAACACTGAAGCTTTCTTT; CDR3: CASSEQTVNTEAFF
J: TRBJ2-5; V: TRBV11-1; size: NA; D: TRBD2; DNA: TGTGCCAGCAGCTTACGGCGGGAGTTCGGAGAGACCCAGTACTTC; CDR3: CASSLRREFGETQYF
J: TRBJ1-1; V: TRBV5-1; size: once; D: NA; DNA: TGCGCCAGCAGTGGAGGGATGAACACTGAAGCTTTCTTT; CDR3: CASSGGMNTEAFF
J: TRBJ1-1; V: TRBV10-3; size: few; D: NA; DNA: TGTGCCATCAGGGCGGAGGTAAGGTACACTGAAGCTTTCTTT; CDR3: CAIRAEVRYTEAFF
J: TRBJ2-1; V: TRBV5-1; size: NA; D: TRBD1; DNA: TGCGCCAGCAGCTTGGGGACAGGGGGGCCCTCCTACAATGAGCAGTTCTTC; CDR3: CASSLGTGGPSYNEQFF
J: TRBJ2-7; V: TRBV28; size: NA; D: NA; DNA: TGTGCCAGCAGTTCCACCTCAGGGTATGAGCAGTACTTC; CDR3: CASSSTSGYEQYF
J: TRBJ2-2; V: TRBV6-5; size: NA; D: TRBD2; DNA: TGTGCCACCCACACGGGAGGGCACACCGGGGAGCTGTTTTTT; CDR3: CATHTGGHTGELFF
J: TRBJ2-2; V: TRBV27; size: NA; D: TRBD1; DNA: TGTGCCAGCAGAACCGGGACAGACACCGGGGAGCTGTTTTTT; CDR3: CASRTGTDTGELFF
J: TRBJ2-7; V: TRBV5-1; size: NA; D: TRBD1; DNA: TGCGCCAGCAGCTCGGACAGGGTTGGAGAGCAGTACTTC; CDR3: CASSSDRVGEQYF
J: TRBJ2-7; V: TRBV19; size: NA; D: NA; DNA: TGTGCCAGTAGTATAAAGGCTAGCTCCTACGAGCAGTACTTC; CDR3: CASSIKASSYEQYF
J: TRBJ2-7; V: TRBV18; size: NA; D: NA; DNA: TGTGCCAGCTCGGCAACTCAGGGGCCCCCCTACGAGCAGTACTTC; CDR3: CASSATQGPPYEQYF
J: TRBJ2-1; V: TRBV11-3; size: NA; D: TRBD2; DNA: TGTGCCAGCAGCCAACGCGGGAGCTCCTACAATGAGCAGTTCTTC; CDR3: CASSQRGSSYNEQFF
J: TRBJ2-7; V: TRBV25-1; size: NA; D: NA; DNA: TGTGCCAGCAGTGAACTTAGGGGTGTGGTGTACTTC; CDR3: CASSELRGVVYF
J: TRBJ2-2; V: TRBV5-6; size: NA; D: NA; DNA: TGTGCCAGCAGCTTGGGCGAGACCGGGGAGCTGTTTTTT; CDR3: CASSLGETGELFF
J: TRBJ1-2; V: TRBV19; size: NA; D: NA; DNA: TGTGCCAGTAGTACCTCGAGGGGGAAGGAAAATGGCTACACCTTC; CDR3: CASSTSRGKENGYTF
J: TRBJ1-1; V: TRBV7-9; size: NA; D: NA; DNA: TGTGCCAGCAGCCCCCTCGCGGGGTGGTACACTGAAGCTTTCTTT; CDR3: CASSPLAGWYTEAFF
J: TRBJ2-7; V: TRBV18; size: once; D: TRBD1; DNA: TGTGCCAGCTCACCGAGGGGACAGGGTAGGTACGAGCAGTACTTC; CDR3: CASSPRGQGRYEQYF
J: TRBJ2-1; V: TRBV7-9; size: few; D: TRBD2; DNA: TGTGCCAGCAGCCCCCCGTTAGGGACTAGCAGACGGATTGAGCAGTTCTTC; CDR3: CASSPPLGTSRRIEQFF
J: TRBJ1-1; V: TRBV6-1; size: NA; D: NA; DNA: TGTGCCAGCAGTACGCTGGAGATCACTGAAGCTTTCTTT; CDR3: CASSTLEITEAFF
J: TRBJ2-1; V: TRBV9; size: NA; D: TRBD2; DNA: TGTGCCAGCAGCGTAGTTCCGGGGACTAGACCCTACAATGAGCAGTTCTTC; CDR3: CASSVVPGTRPYNEQFF
J: TRBJ1-2; V: TRBV6-1; size: NA; D: NA; DNA: TGTGCCAGCAGGGTAGGAGGGTTGGGCTACACCTTC; CDR3: CASRVGGLGYTF
J: TRBJ1-4; V: TRBV14; size: NA; D: TRBD1; DNA: TGTGCCAGCAGCGAATTAGAGCCCGTGCCGACAGGGAGACTGTTTTTT; CDR3: CASSELEPVPTGRLFF
J: TRBJ1-4; V: TRBV5-4; size: NA; D: TRBD1; DNA: TGTGCCAGCAGCACAGGGGCAACTAATGAAAAACTGTTTTTT; CDR3: CASSTGATNEKLFF
J: TRBJ2-5; V: TRBV28; size: NA; D: TRBD1; DNA: TGTGCCAGTGGAGGACAGGCCAAAGAGACCCAGTACTTC; CDR3: CASGGQAKETQYF
J: TRBJ2-3; V: TRBV5-1; size: NA; D: TRBD2; DNA: TGCGCCAGCAATAGCGGGAGGGTCGGAGATACGCAGTATTTT; CDR3: CASNSGRVGDTQYF
J: TRBJ2-7; V: TRBV19; size: NA; D: TRBD1; DNA: TGTGCCAGTAGTTTGGACAGGAGCGCCTACGAGCAGTACTTC; CDR3: CASSLDRSAYEQYF
J: TRBJ2-1; V: TRBV4-3; size: few; D: TRBD2; DNA: TGCGCCAGCAGCCAGGATGGACTAGCGGGAGTTAATGAGCAGTTCTTC; CDR3: CASSQDGLAGVNEQFF
J: TRBJ1-5; V: TRBV19; size: NA; D: TRBD1; DNA: TGTGCCAGTAGCATGACAGGGAATAGCAATCAGCCCCAGCATTTT; CDR3: CASSMTGNSNQPQHF
J: TRBJ1-3; V: TRBV5-1; size: NA; D: NA; DNA: TGCGCCAGCAGCTTGGCCGGCGGTGGAAACACCATATATTTT; CDR3: CASSLAGGGNTIYF
J: TRBJ2-7; V: TRBV5-4; size: NA; D: TRBD1; DNA: TGTGCCAGCAGCTTGGCGACAGGGGCAGGGGAGCAGTACTTC; CDR3: CASSLATGAGEQYF
J: TRBJ2-3; V: TRBV11-2; size: NA; D: TRBD1; DNA: TGTGCCAGCAGCCAACAGGGGGCTCGAGGGACAGATACGCAGTATTTT; CDR3: CASSQQGARGTDTQYF
J: TRBJ2-7; V: TRBV5-1; size: NA; D: NA; DNA: TGCGCCAGCAGCTTGGCACCAAGCCTTCCCGAGCAGTACTTC; CDR3: CASSLAPSLPEQYF
J: TRBJ1-5; V: TRBV23-1; size: NA; D: NA; DNA: TGCGCCAGCAGTCTACAGGACACCTATAGCAATCAGCCCCAGCATTTT; CDR3: CASSLQDTYSNQPQHF
J: TRBJ2-5; V: TRBV10-3; size: NA; D: TRBD2; DNA: TGTGCCATCAGCGACGGGACTAGCGGGGCTCAAGAGACCCAGTACTTC; CDR3: CAISDGTSGAQETQYF
J: TRBJ2-3; V: TRBV6-5; size: NA; D: TRBD1; DNA: TGTGCCAGCAGTTCACCGGGACAGACAGATACGCAGTATTTT; CDR3: CASSSPGQTDTQYF
J: TRBJ2-7; V: TRBV4-1; size: few; D: NA; DNA: TGCGCCAGCAGCCAAGGCCGCGGGCAGTACTTC; CDR3: CASSQGRGQYF
J: TRBJ2-4; V: TRBV28; size: NA; D: TRBD1; DNA: TGTGCCAGCAGTTTATGGGGGACAGGGGTCGTTATAGCCAAAAACATTCAGTACTTC; CDR3: CASSLWGTGVVIAKNIQYF
J: TRBJ2-1; V: TRBV14; size: NA; D: TRBD1; DNA: TGTGCCAGCAGCCGGTTGTTACAGGGGGCGAGCCTTAATGAGCAGTTCTTC; CDR3: CASSRLLQGASLNEQFF
J: TRBJ1-2; V: TRBV7-2; size: NA; D: TRBD1; DNA: TGTGCCAGCAGCTTAGCCGGAATTGCTGGACAGGGGGCGAGCGGCTACACCTTC; CDR3: CASSLAGIAGQGASGYTF
J: TRBJ2-7; V: TRBV5-1; size: NA; D: TRBD1; DNA: TGCGCCAGCAGCCCGGAGACAGGGCCCTACGAGCAGTACTTC; CDR3: CASSPETGPYEQYF
J: TRBJ1-5; V: TRBV28; size: NA; D: TRBD1; DNA: TGTGCCAGCAGTGCCCCAGGGGGTGTTCCTAGCAATCAGCCCCAGCATTTT; CDR3: CASSAPGGVPSNQPQHF
J: TRBJ2-1; V: TRBV7-9; size: NA; D: NA; DNA: TGTGCCAGCAGCCCCCCCGCTAGCGCCTACAATGAGCAGTTCTTC; CDR3: CASSPPASAYNEQFF
J: TRBJ2-7; V: TRBV19; size: NA; D: TRBD2; DNA: TGTGCCAGTAGTACCGGGGGGACTAGTCGGAAGGAGCAGTACTTC; CDR3: CASSTGGTSRKEQYF
J: TRBJ2-7; V: TRBV19; size: NA; D: TRBD1; DNA: TGTGCCAGTAGTCCAATGCACAGGGGACCCGAGCAGTACTTC; CDR3: CASSPMHRGPEQYF
J: TRBJ2-2; V: TRBV20-1; size: NA; D: NA; DNA: TGCAGTGCCCCGCGGAGCGGGGAGCTGTTTTTT; CDR3: CSAPRSGELFF
J: TRBJ1-1; V: TRBV6-5; size: NA; D: TRBD1; DNA: TGTGCCAGCAGAAGGGACAGGGGGCTAGGAACTGAAGCTTTCTTT; CDR3: CASRRDRGLGTEAFF
J: TRBJ2-3; V: TRBV7-2; size: NA; D: NA; DNA: TGTGCCAGCAGCTCCCGTCGGGGGGCTGGCACAGATACGCAGTATTTT; CDR3: CASSSRRGAGTDTQYF
J: TRBJ2-3; V: TRBV29-1; size: NA; D: TRBD2; DNA: TGCAGCGCACTAGCGGGGCGCACAGATACGCAGTATTTT; CDR3: CSALAGRTDTQYF
J: TRBJ2-7; V: TRBV11-3; size: NA; D: NA; DNA: TGTGCCAGCAGCTTAGATCTGGTGTTCGCTACGGGAGAGCAGTACTTC; CDR3: CASSLDLVFATGEQYF
J: TRBJ1-1; V: TRBV4-1; size: once; D: NA; DNA: TGCGCCAGCAGCCATCGAGAGGACAGCCTCACTGAAGCTTTCTTT; CDR3: CASSHREDSLTEAFF